This T cell receptor beta chain was documented in a study of PD-1 blockade in mismatch repair-deficient tumors (dated by TCRdb to about 2017). Background for the entire study: Between late 2013 and September 2016, the trial enrolled some 91 consecutive patients with over 10 mismatch repair-deficient cancer types, every one of whom had been previously treated and was progressing. Deep sequencing of TCR CDR3 regions was used to track tumor-associated T cell clones in peripheral blood of patients responding to PD-1 blockade. What the authors observed across the whole study: After pembrolizumab, tumor-resident clones, which were often undetectable in blood before treatment, expanded rapidly and then contracted, generally ahead of radiologic responses.

Library creation used the immunoSEQ multiplex PCR assay. TCRdb took this table from immuneACCESS and kept in-frame rearrangements with V and J called. Such tables lack part of the clones; where checked against another copy, unresolved V genes explain under half of the gap, and the rest is unexplained. This sample has 30,000 to 45,000 clones in its table, and roughly 88% of those were observed once. The ten largest clones add up to around 1% of the sample. Comment on this clone: The specificity of this receptor is unknown. The record has no base qualities; no much larger clone is one base away.

For every enrolled patient, mismatch repair deficiency was confirmed by either polymerase chain reaction or immunohistochemistry. TCR sequencing was performed for a few patients who responded to pembrolizumab therapy. Pembrolizumab PD-1 blockade was prospectively tested in advanced mismatch repair-deficient cancers, regardless of tissue of origin, in the phase II trial. Peripheral blood T cell samples were collected serially, before PD-1 blockade began and at several time points afterward. Blood sampling times were expressed in weeks after the first pembrolizumab dose. The sequenced sample was PBMCs, obtained roughly 39 weeks after starting pembrolizumab. This sequence was found in an adult with mismatch repair-deficient cancer.

The nucleotide sequence is given as TGTGCCATAAAGGGGGCGTATGATGAAAAACTGTTTTTT. The encoded protein is CAIKGAYDEKLFF. The chain was built from TRBV19 and TRBJ1-4; 7 central bases correspond to TRBD1. V is trimmed back by 10 bases and J by 6 bases, and the junction contains 8 bases that no gene match accounts for. Sequences LNHDA (CDR1) and SQIVND (CDR2) are obtained from the germline V gene (reference sequence). The CDR3 contains 13 residues, cysteine and phenylalanine counted. Just CDR3 DNA is preserved here, 39 bases in frame from base 1.